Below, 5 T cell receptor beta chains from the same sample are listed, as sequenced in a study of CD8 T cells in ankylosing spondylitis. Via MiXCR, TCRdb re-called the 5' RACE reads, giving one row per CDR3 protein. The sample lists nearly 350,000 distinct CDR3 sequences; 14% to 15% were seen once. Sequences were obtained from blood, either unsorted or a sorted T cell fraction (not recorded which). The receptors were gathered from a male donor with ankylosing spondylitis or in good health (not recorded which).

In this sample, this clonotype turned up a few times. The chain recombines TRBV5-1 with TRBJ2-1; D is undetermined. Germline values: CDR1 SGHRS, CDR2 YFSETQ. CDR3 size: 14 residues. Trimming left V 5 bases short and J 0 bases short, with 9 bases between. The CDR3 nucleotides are TGCGCCAGCAGGGAGCCGCCCTCCTACAATGAGCAGTTCTTC. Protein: CASREPPSYNEQFF.

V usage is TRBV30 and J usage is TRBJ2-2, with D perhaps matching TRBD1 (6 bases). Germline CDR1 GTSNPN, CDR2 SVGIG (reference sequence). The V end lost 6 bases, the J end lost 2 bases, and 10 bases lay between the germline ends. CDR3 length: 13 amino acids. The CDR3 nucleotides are TGTGCCTGCTCCAGGGGAAACACCGGGGAGCTGTTTTTT. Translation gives CACSRGNTGELFF. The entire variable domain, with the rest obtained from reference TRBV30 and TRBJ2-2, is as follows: SQTIHQWPATLVQPVGSPLSLECTVEGTSNPNLYWYRQAAGRGLQLLFYSVGIGQISSEVPQNLSASRPQDRQFILSSKKLLLSDSGFYLCACSRGNTGELFFGEGSRLTVL.

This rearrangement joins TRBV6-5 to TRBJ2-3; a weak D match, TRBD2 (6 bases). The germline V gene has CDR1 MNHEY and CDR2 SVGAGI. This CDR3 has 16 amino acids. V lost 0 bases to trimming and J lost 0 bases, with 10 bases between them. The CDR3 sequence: CASSYSGLASTDTQYF. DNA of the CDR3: TGTGCCAGCAGTTACTCGGGACTCGCTAGCACAGATACGCAGTATTTT.

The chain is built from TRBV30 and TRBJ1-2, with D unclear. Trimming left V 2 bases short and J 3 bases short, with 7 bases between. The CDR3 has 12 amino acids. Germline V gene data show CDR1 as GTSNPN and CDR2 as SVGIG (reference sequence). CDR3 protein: CAWSSDYYGYTF. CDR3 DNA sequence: TGTGCCTGGAGTTCGGACTACTATGGCTACACCTTC.

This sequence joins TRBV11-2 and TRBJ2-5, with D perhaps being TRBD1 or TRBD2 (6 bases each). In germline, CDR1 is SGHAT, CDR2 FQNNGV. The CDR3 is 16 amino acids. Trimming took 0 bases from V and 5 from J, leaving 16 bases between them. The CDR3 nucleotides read TGTGCCAGCAGCTTAGATTCGGGGGCGATGGGGGAGACCCAGTACTTC. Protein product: CASSLDSGAMGETQYF.